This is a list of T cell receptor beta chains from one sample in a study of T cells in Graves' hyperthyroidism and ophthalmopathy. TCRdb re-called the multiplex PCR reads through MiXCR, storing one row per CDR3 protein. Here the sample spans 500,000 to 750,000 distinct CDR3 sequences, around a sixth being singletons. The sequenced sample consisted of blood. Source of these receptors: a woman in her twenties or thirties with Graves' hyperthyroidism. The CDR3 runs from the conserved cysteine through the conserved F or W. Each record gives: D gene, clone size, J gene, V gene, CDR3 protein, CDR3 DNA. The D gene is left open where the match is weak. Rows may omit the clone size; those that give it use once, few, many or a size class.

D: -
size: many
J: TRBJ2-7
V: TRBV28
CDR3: CASGHLAGREQYF
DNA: TGTGCCAGCGGTCATTTGGCAGGACGCGAGCAGTACTTC

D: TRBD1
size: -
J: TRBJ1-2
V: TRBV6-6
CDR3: CASSYDRGRGYTF
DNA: TGTGCCAGCAGTTACGACAGGGGGCGCGGCTACACCTTC

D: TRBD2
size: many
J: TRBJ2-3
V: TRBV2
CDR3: CASSLSGRIDTQYF
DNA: TGTGCCAGCAGTTTGAGCGGGAGAATAGATACGCAGTATTTT

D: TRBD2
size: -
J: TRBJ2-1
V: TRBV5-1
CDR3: CASSPGLAGEKQFF
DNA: TGCGCCAGCAGCCCGGGCCTAGCGGGAGAGAAGCAGTTCTTC

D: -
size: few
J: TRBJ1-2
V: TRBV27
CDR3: CASSFDRFDGYTF
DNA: TGTGCCAGCAGTTTCGATAGATTTGATGGCTACACCTTC

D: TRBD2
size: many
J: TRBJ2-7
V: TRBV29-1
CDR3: CSVEYTGGPYEQYF
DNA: TGCAGCGTTGAATACACGGGAGGGCCCTACGAGCAGTACTTC

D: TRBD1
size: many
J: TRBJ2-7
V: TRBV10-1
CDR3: CATQGQGNEQYF
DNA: TGCGCCACACAAGGACAGGGGAACGAGCAGTACTTC

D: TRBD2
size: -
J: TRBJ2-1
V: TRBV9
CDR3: CASSTRGEKSYNEQFF
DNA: TGTGCCAGCAGCACCCGGGGGGAGAAGTCCTACAATGAGCAGTTCTTC

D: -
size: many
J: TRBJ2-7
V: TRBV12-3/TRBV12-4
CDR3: CASSTGLRGQYF
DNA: TGTGCCAGCAGTACGGGACTTCGGGGGCAGTACTTC

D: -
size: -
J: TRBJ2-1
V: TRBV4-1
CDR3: CASSQEGSGTGEQFF
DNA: TGCGCCAGCAGCCAAGAAGGGTCAGGTACGGGTGAGCAGTTCTTC

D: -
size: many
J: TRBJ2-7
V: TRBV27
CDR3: CASSFLGGANEQYF
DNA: TGTGCCAGCAGTTTCCTTGGTGGCGCGAACGAGCAGTACTTC

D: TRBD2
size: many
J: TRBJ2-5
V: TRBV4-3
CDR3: CASSQTRTSGIQETQYF
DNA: TGCGCCAGCAGCCAAACTCGGACTAGCGGGATTCAAGAGACCCAGTACTTC

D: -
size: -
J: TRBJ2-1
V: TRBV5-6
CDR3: CASSRDGEQFF
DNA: TGTGCCAGCAGCAGGGACGGTGAGCAGTTCTTC

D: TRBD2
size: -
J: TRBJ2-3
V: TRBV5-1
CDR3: CASSLGEGRSTDTQYF
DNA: TGCGCCAGCAGTTTGGGGGAGGGCCGGAGCACAGATACGCAGTATTTT

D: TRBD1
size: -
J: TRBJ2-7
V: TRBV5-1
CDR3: CASSFDRGFFEQYF
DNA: TGCGCCAGCAGCTTTGACAGGGGGTTTTTCGAGCAGTACTTC

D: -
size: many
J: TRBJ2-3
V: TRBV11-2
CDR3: CASSLDQKGGLSTDTQYF
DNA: TGTGCCAGCAGCTTAGATCAGAAGGGGGGGCTCAGCACAGATACGCAGTATTTT

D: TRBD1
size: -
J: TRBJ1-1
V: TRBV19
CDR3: CASSTDRGLSEAFF
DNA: TGTGCCAGTAGTACCGACAGGGGGCTGAGTGAAGCTTTCTTT